The clone carrying this TCR beta chain occurred many times. None of the patients had undergone any treatment ahead of thyroid surgery. MiXCR reprocessed the PCR reads for TCRdb. The sample consists of about 40,000 clones, 18% of them appearing once. These data are taken from a study of metastatic and nonmetastatic thyroid tumors. About the research overall: The comparison covered peripheral blood and tumor or nodule tissue in malignant and benign thyroid patients.

V lost 1 base to trimming and J lost 8 bases, with 15 bases between them. The CDR3 totals 14 residues. Germline CDR1 is DFQATT and CDR2 is SNEGSKA (reference sequence). The receptor was isolated from a female donor with papillary thyroid cancer or a benign thyroid nodule (not recorded which). Some clones in this sample may be carry-over from other donors' samples. The sequenced sample consisted of tumor tissue. This chain uses TRBV20-1 with TRBJ2-1; weak D call: TRBD2 (6 bases). CDR3 loop: CSARVSGGVYEQFF. For the CDR3, the DNA is TGCAGTGCTAGAGTGAGCGGAGGGGTGTATGAGCAGTTCTTC.